A selection of T cell receptor beta chains follows, all from one sample in a study of shared clonotypes between healthy human individuals. Sequencing used immunoSEQ multiplex PCR; TCRdb keeps in-frame clones, though not all of them. The data show about 750,000 clones, roughly 92% seen once. The sequenced sample consisted of naive CD8+ T cells sorted from blood. Receptor source: a man aged 25-45 years in good health. Each CDR3 is given with its conserved first and last residue. The D gene is left open where the match is weak. Size tells how often a clone was seen (once, few, many) or the class of an expanded clone, and some rows leave it out.

-,TRBV7-9,-,TRBJ1-2,CASSLERGGYTF,TGTGCCAGCAGCTTGGAGAGGGGAGGCTACACCTTC
-,TRBV4-3,-,TRBJ2-1,CASSQGVADSDNEQFF,TGCGCCAGCAGCCAAGGTGTAGCCGACTCCGACAATGAGCAGTTCTTC
-,TRBV28,-,TRBJ1-1,CASSLSPSSPTEAFF,TGTGCCAGCAGTTTGTCCCCCAGTAGCCCCACTGAAGCTTTCTTT
TRBD1,TRBV6-1,-,TRBJ2-1,CASSEERTGLYEQFF,TGTGCCAGCAGTGAAGAAAGGACAGGGCTCTATGAGCAGTTCTTC
-,TRBV27,-,TRBJ1-2,CASRSAPTVNYGYTF,TGTGCCAGCAGATCCGCGCCGACAGTGAACTATGGCTACACCTTC
TRBD1,TRBV28,-,TRBJ1-5,CASSSDREVQPQHF,TGTGCCAGCAGCTCAGACAGGGAAGTTCAGCCCCAGCATTTT
TRBD2,TRBV19,-,TRBJ2-7,CATGLAGGGYEQYF,TGTGCCACCGGACTAGCGGGAGGCGGCTACGAGCAGTACTTC
-,TRBV2,once,TRBJ2-4,CASSENWAPGNIQYF,TGTGCCAGCAGTGAAAATTGGGCCCCGGGGAACATTCAGTACTTC
-,TRBV6-1,-,TRBJ2-3,CASSGTGANTDTQYF,TGTGCCAGCAGTGGGACGGGGGCCAACACAGATACGCAGTATTTT
TRBD2,TRBV2,-,TRBJ2-7,CASSRVLAGTYEQYF,TGTGCCAGCAGTCGTGTCCTAGCGGGGACGTACGAGCAGTACTTC
TRBD2,TRBV29-1,-,TRBJ2-4,CSGEGLGSIQYF,TGCAGCGGTGAAGGACTAGGGAGCATTCAGTACTTC
-,TRBV7-9,-,TRBJ1-2,CASSLAAEEDGTNYGYTF,TGTGCCAGCAGCTTAGCGGCCGAGGAGGACGGCACTAACTATGGCTACACCTTC
-,TRBV7-9,-,TRBJ1-3,CASSPRLSSGNTIYF,TGTGCCAGCAGCCCCAGACTGAGCTCTGGAAACACCATATATTTT
TRBD2,TRBV25-1,-,TRBJ2-3,CASSQGLAGYSTDTQYF,TGTGCCAGCAGTCAGGGGCTAGCGGGATACAGCACAGATACGCAGTATTTT
TRBD2,TRBV9,-,TRBJ2-5,CASSPPHVSTSPHQETQYF,TGTGCCAGCAGCCCTCCTCACGTCTCGACTAGCCCGCACCAAGAGACCCAGTACTTC
-,TRBV28,-,TRBJ2-7,CASTPPGRFDEQYF,TGTGCCAGCACTCCCCCAGGGAGGTTCGACGAGCAGTACTTC
-,TRBV4-1,-,TRBJ2-1,CASSQEGLATYNEQFF,TGCGCCAGCAGCCAAGAAGGGCTAGCGACCTACAATGAGCAGTTCTTC
-,TRBV7-8,-,TRBJ1-5,CASTPSGGQPQHF,TGTGCCAGCACCCCATCCGGTGGGCAGCCCCAGCATTTT
-,TRBV28,once,TRBJ2-1,CASSPTATLNNEQFF,TGTGCCAGCAGCCCTACAGCAACACTCAACAATGAGCAGTTCTTC
TRBD2,TRBV5-6,-,TRBJ2-5,CASSLSGREETQYF,TGTGCCAGCAGCTTGTCCGGGAGGGAAGAGACCCAGTACTTC
TRBD2,TRBV19,-,TRBJ2-7,CASSMGTSGIEEQYF,TGTGCCAGTAGTATGGGGACTAGCGGGATAGAGGAGCAGTACTTC
TRBD2,TRBV29-1,-,TRBJ2-2,CSVEGLAGLNTGELFF,TGCAGCGTTGAAGGACTAGCGGGATTAAACACCGGGGAGCTGTTTTTT
-,TRBV4-3,-,TRBJ2-5,CASSQEPAEGSRETQYF,TGCGCCAGCAGCCAAGAACCTGCAGAGGGGAGTAGGGAGACCCAGTACTTC
TRBD2,TRBV19,few,TRBJ2-3,CASKREPWPTDTQYF,TGTGCCAGTAAGCGGGAGCCCTGGCCCACAGATACGCAGTATTTT
-,TRBV27,-,TRBJ2-7,CASSTPPGHPYEQYF,TGTGCCAGCAGTACACCTCCGGGACATCCCTACGAGCAGTACTTC
-,TRBV6-1,-,TRBJ1-5,CASSERQLVQPQHF,TGTGCCAGCAGTGAAAGACAGTTAGTCCAGCCCCAGCATTTT